The 29 T cell receptor beta chains presented below share a single source sample, sequenced in a study of T cell repertoires in cytomegalovirus infection. These receptors' antigens are unknown. One entry per CDR3 protein, called by TCRdb with MiXCR from the reads. The sample lists fewer than 1,000,000 distinct CDR3 sequences, roughly a third occurring once. The source was cultured CD8+ T cells from PBMCs, collected from culture after CMV antigen stimulation. The receptors here all came from a human donor in good health (CMV status not recorded). Some clones in this sample may be carry-over from other donors' samples.

This clonotype turned up a few times. The gene calls are TRBV18 and TRBJ2-1; D might be TRBD1 (6 bases). V was cut by 4 bases and J by 8 bases, with 24 bases left in between. In germline, CDR1 is KGHSH, CDR2 LQKENI. The CDR3 totals 17 residues. The CDR3 coding sequence is TGTGCCAGCTCACTTACAGGGTTAGACCGACAAGAATATGAGCAGTTCTTC. Its translation is CASSLTGLDRQEYEQFF.

This chain connects TRBV27 to TRBJ2-7; D uncertain. Germline V gene data show CDR1 as MNHEY and CDR2 as SMNVEV (reference sequence). The V and J ends lost 3 bases and 0 bases respectively, with 9 bases between them. The CDR3 is made up of 14 amino acids. CDR3 sequence: CASSFGSPSYEQYF. The CDR3 region has the DNA TGTGCCAGCAGTTTCGGATCTCCCTCCTACGAGCAGTACTTC.

The chain joins TRBV6-1 to TRBJ2-3; 11 bases are a match to TRBD1. The germline gives CDR1 MNHNS, CDR2 SASEGT. The CDR3 is made up of 19 amino acids. The V segment lost 6 bases and the J segment 5 bases; nucleotides outside the gene matches: 19. For the CDR3, the DNA is TGTGCCAGCAGGGCGGGACAGGGGGATATCCGGGGCTTCGAAGATACGCAGTATTTT. It yields the protein CASRAGQGDIRGFEDTQYF.

V usage is TRBV28 and J usage is TRBJ2-7; D unclear. The germline V gene has CDR1 MDHEN and CDR2 SYDVKM. V gave up 6 bases and J gave up 1 base, with 10 bases separating them. CDR3 length: 13 residues. Written as DNA, the CDR3 is TGTGCCAGCAGCCTGGACGTATCCTACGAGCAGTACGTC. It translates to CASSLDVSYEQYV.

This clonotype was recorded a few times. The rearrangement uses TRBV6-1 and TRBJ2-6; 7 bases agree with TRBD2. J was trimmed by 0 bases and V by 4 bases; bases with no gene match: 0. Germline-derived CDR1 and CDR2 are MNHNS and SASEGT. This CDR3 contains 15 residues. Here the CDR3 reads CASSGTSSGANVLTF. DNA of the CDR3: TGTGCCAGCAGTGGGACTAGCTCTGGGGCCAACGTCCTGACTTTC.

The chain joins TRBV15 to TRBJ2-7; D may be TRBD1 (6 bases). Germline lookup yields CDR1 LNHNV and CDR2 YYDKDF (reference sequence). The CDR3 runs to 14 residues. V gave up 3 bases and J gave up 3 bases, with 12 bases separating them. The CDR3 DNA reads TGTGCCACCAGCAGCGGCAGAGGGGGCTACGAGCAGTACGTC. Translated, it gives CATSSGRGGYEQYV.

This chain links TRBV19 with TRBJ2-4, with 8 nucleotides matching TRBD1. The CDR3 consists of 14 residues. Germline V gene lookup returns CDR1 LNHDA and CDR2 SQIVND (reference sequence). V lost 6 bases and J lost 3; bases outside the gene matches: 4. CDR3 coding DNA: TGTGCCAGTAGGGACAGGGCCTACAAAAACATTCAGTACTTC. Translating it yields CASRDRAYKNIQYF.

This chain links TRBV28 with TRBJ2-2, with 7 bases aligning to TRBD1. Germline CDR1 MDHEN, CDR2 SYDVKM. The J segment lost 3 bases and the V segment lost 2 bases, leaving 6 bases of the junction unmatched. The CDR3 spans 16 residues. The CDR3 DNA is TGTGCCAGCAGTTTAGAGGGACAGCGATACACCGGGGAGCTGTTTTTT. Its translation: CASSLEGQRYTGELFF.

Regarding this clonotype: The junction differs from germline at one of its ends, possibly a read error. J is TRBJ1-5 and V is TRBV10-3; tentatively, D is TRBD1 (5 bases). The CDR3 spans 17 residues. The V gene's germline CDR1 is ENHRY and CDR2 SYGVKD. The CDR3 nucleotides are TGTGACATCAGTGAGGGCTTAGGACATCTTAGCAATCAGCCCCAGCATTTT. Encoded protein: CDISEGLGHLSNQPQHF.

This clonotype was observed a few times. The chain has TRBV7-9 and TRBJ1-1; D is unclear. Germline lookup yields CDR1 SEHNR and CDR2 FQNEAQ (reference sequence). The CDR3 is 20 amino acids. The V and J ends lost 1 base and 8 bases respectively, with 32 bases between them. The CDR3, as DNA: TGTGCCAGCAGCTTAGAAGGCGAGTACCAAGACGATCCTAAAAACAGAGAAGCTTTCTTT. It codes for CASSLEGEYQDDPKNREAFF.

The V gene is TRBV15, the J gene TRBJ1-1; weak D call: TRBD1 (6 bases). CDR3 length: 16 amino acids. Germline CDR1 and CDR2: LNHNV and YYDKDF (reference sequence). V was cut by 2 bases and J by 3 bases, with 16 bases left in between. Here the CDR3 reads CATSRPLGGADTEAFF. The CDR3 nucleotides are TGTGCCACCAGCAGACCACTAGGGGGGGCGGACACTGAAGCTTTCTTT.

This clonotype was detected a few times. The J gene is TRBJ2-1, the V gene TRBV5-1, with 11 nucleotides matching TRBD2. CDR1 and CDR2 (germline): SGHRS, YFSETQ. The CDR3 sequence is 17 residues long. The J segment lost 9 bases and the V segment lost 4 bases, leaving 15 bases of the junction unmatched. The CDR3 DNA reads TGCGCCAGCAGCCGGGCGGCTAGCGGGGGGCCGGGCCCTGAGCAGTTCTTC. Its protein product is CASSRAASGGPGPEQFF.

V gene TRBV5-1 combines with J gene TRBJ2-2, with TRBD1 as a possible D gene (5 bases). Deletions cut 0 bases from V and 7 bases from J, with 10 bases between. The germline CDR1 and CDR2 sequences are SGHRS and YFSETQ. This CDR3 has 14 amino acids. CDR3 sequence reads: CASSLAIGVGELFF. The CDR3 region has the DNA TGCGCCAGCAGCTTGGCCATAGGGGTCGGGGAGCTGTTTTTT.

The chain uses TRBV15 and TRBJ1-1; no reliable D call. Looked up from germline, CDR1 is LNHNV and CDR2 is YYDKDF (reference sequence). The CDR3 consists of 14 residues. V lost 1 base to trimming and J lost 5 bases, with 11 bases between them. CDR3 sequence (DNA): TGTGCCACCAGCAGAGTAGGTGTGGGTACTGAAGCTTTCTTT. Protein sequence: CATSRVGVGTEAFF.

The table lists this clonotype with a few counts. The chain combines TRBV7-9 with TRBJ2-7; possibly TRBD1 for D (6 bases). Looked up from germline, CDR1 is SEHNR and CDR2 is FQNEAQ (reference sequence). The CDR3 is made up of 22 amino acids. Deletions cut 1 base from V and 0 bases from J, with 31 bases between. CDR3 sequence reads: CASSLEAVGDPRLTGDSYEQYF. CDR3 bases: TGTGCCAGCAGCTTAGAGGCTGTCGGGGATCCTCGCTTGACAGGCGACTCCTACGAGCAGTACTTC. Drawing the rest from reference TRBV7-9 and TRBJ2-7, the complete variable domain is DTGVSQNPRHKITKRGQNVTFRCDPISEHNRLYWYRQTLGQGPEFLTYFQNEAQLEKSRLLSDRFSAERPKGSFSTLEIQRTEQGDSAMYLCASSLEAVGDPRLTGDSYEQYFGPGTRLTVT.

V and J are TRBV6-1 and TRBJ2-2; 7 positions match TRBD1. J gave up 6 bases and V 0 bases, and 7 bases lay outside the gene matches. CDR3 length: 16 residues. The germline gives CDR1 MNHNS, CDR2 SASEGT. The CDR3 region is CASSEAPTGWAGELFF. The CDR3 region has the DNA TGTGCCAGCAGTGAAGCGCCGACAGGGTGGGCCGGGGAGCTGTTTTTT.

The chain combines TRBV6-5 with TRBJ1-1; TRBD1 matches at 9 bases. The CDR3 is made up of 16 amino acids. The V segment lost 2 bases and the J segment 1 base; nucleotides outside the gene matches: 5. Germline lookup yields CDR1 MNHEY and CDR2 SVGAGI. CDR3 residues: CASSYLWDRANTEAFF. The CDR3 DNA reads as TGTGCCAGCAGTTACCTATGGGACAGGGCGAACACTGAAGCTTTCTTT.

CDR3 region: CASSPYPGAANTGELFF. DNA for the CDR3: TGTGCCAGCAGCCCCTACCCAGGAGCAGCGAACACCGGGGAGCTGTTTTTT. The gene calls are TRBV7-3 and TRBJ2-2; D not resolved. The V end was cut by 5 bases, the J end by 0 bases, with 16 bases between. There are 17 residues in the CDR3. In germline, CDR1 is SGHTA, CDR2 FQGTGA.

A note on this clonotype: The CDR3 does not end in the conserved phenylalanine or tryptophan, so this is likely a read error. The chain couples TRBV10-2 to TRBJ2-3; D perhaps matches TRBD1 (5 bases). Trimming left V 0 bases short and J 4 bases short, with 8 bases between. The germline V gene has CDR1 WSHSY and CDR2 SAAADI. The CDR3 runs to 14 residues. CDR3 DNA sequence: TGCGCCAGCAGTGAGTCTGCAGGGCCAGATACGCAGTATTTA. Translation: CASSESAGPDTQYL.

This clonotype showed up just a few times. This chain links TRBV9 with TRBJ2-3; D is uncertain. This CDR3 has 13 amino acids. The germline V gene encodes CDR1 SGDLS and CDR2 YYNGEE. V gave up 0 bases and J gave up 4 bases, with 6 bases separating them. The CDR3 spells CASSVGRPDTQYF. Written as DNA, the CDR3 is TGTGCCAGCAGCGTAGGGCGACCAGATACGCAGTATTTT.

V is TRBV19 and J is TRBJ2-7; D tentatively fits TRBD1 or TRBD2 (6 bases each). Trimming shortened V by 6 bases and J by 4 bases, and 13 bases separated the two germline ends. There are 13 residues in the CDR3. CDR1 is LNHDA and CDR2 is SQIVND in the germline V gene (reference sequence). The CDR3 DNA reads as TGTGCCAGTAGCGCAGGGGAGGCGTACGAGCAGTACTTC. This sequence encodes CASSAGEAYEQYF.

A few counts support this clonotype. V and J are TRBV28 and TRBJ1-2; TRBD1 aligns across 8 bases. V gave up 5 bases and J gave up 2 bases; unmatched junction bases: 7. CDR1 MDHEN and CDR2 SYDVKM come from the germline V gene. The CDR3 consists of 15 residues. The chain's CDR3 is CASSPSGTGNYGYTF. The CDR3, as DNA: TGTGCCAGCAGTCCCTCCGGGACAGGAAACTATGGCTACACCTTC.

The sample holds many counts of this clonotype. V and J are TRBV7-8 and TRBJ2-4; 13 bases line up with TRBD2. Trimming took 5 bases from V and 2 from J; bases not matched to a gene: 3. Germline-derived CDR1 and CDR2 are SGHVS and FQNEAQ. The CDR3 consists of 16 residues. DNA of the CDR3: TGTGCCAGCAGCCCCGGGACTAGCGGGACCAAAAACATTCAGTACTTC. Protein: CASSPGTSGTKNIQYF.

A few counts support this clonotype. The V and J genes are TRBV4-1 and TRBJ2-3, with unresolved D. The length of the CDR3 is 15 residues. The germline V gene encodes CDR1 MGHRA and CDR2 YSYEKL. The germline V and J ends were trimmed by 1 base and 1 base, with 9 bases remaining between them. The chain's CDR3 is CASSQAARRTDTQYF. The CDR3 nucleotides are TGCGCCAGCAGCCAAGCGGCCAGACGCACAGATACGCAGTATTTT.

There are many counts of this clonotype. The J gene is TRBJ2-1, the V gene TRBV7-2, with D possibly matching TRBD2 (6 bases). This CDR3 comprises 18 residues. The germline V gene encodes CDR1 SGHTA and CDR2 FQGNSA. V gave up 1 base and J gave up 0 bases, with 16 bases separating them. CDR3 bases: TGTGCCAGCAGCTTAGTCGGTGCGGGGACTGGCTCCTACAATGAGCAGTTCTTC. Translating gives CASSLVGAGTGSYNEQFF.

The chain recombines TRBV4-2 with TRBJ1-1, with D unresolved. The CDR3 totals 15 residues. The germline V and J ends were trimmed by 0 bases and 5 bases, with 13 bases remaining between them. Germline-derived CDR1 and CDR2 are LGHNA and YNFKEQ. This CDR3 is CASSQDQTSRTEAFF. The CDR3 DNA sequence: TGTGCCAGCAGCCAAGATCAAACATCCCGGACTGAAGCTTTCTTT.

This clonotype was seen a few times. The gene calls are TRBV19 and TRBJ1-1, with D unresolved. The germline V gene encodes CDR1 LNHDA and CDR2 SQIVND (reference sequence). The CDR3 totals 10 residues. V was pared by 10 bases and J by 3 bases, with 6 bases between. The CDR3 loop reads CATLDTEAFF. Here the CDR3 DNA reads TGTGCCACCCTCGACACTGAAGCTTTCTTT.

A remark on this clonotype: The junction and the germline gene differ at one end; a read error may be behind it. The chain couples TRBV7-9 to TRBJ1-5; TRBD1 might be the D (5 bases). The CDR3 has 11 amino acids. Germline-derived CDR1 and CDR2 are SEHNR and FQNEAQ (reference sequence). This CDR3 reads CANSPGGPQHF. The CDR3 DNA reads as TGTGCCAACAGCCCCGGGGGGCCCCAGCATTTT.

This rearrangement joins TRBV15 to TRBJ2-1, with 10 bases that match TRBD1. This CDR3 is built from 19 residues. V lost 2 bases and J lost 5; bases outside the gene matches: 15. Germline-derived CDR1 and CDR2 are LNHNV and YYDKDF (reference sequence). CDR3 DNA: TGTGCCACCAGCAGATCGCCCGGACAGGGGGAGTGGGGACACAATGAGCAGTTCTTC. It codes for CATSRSPGQGEWGHNEQFF.